Listed below are T cell receptor beta chains from one sample, sequenced in a study of T cell responses to AZD1222 COVID-19 vaccine. Produced via immunoSEQ multiplex PCR; TCRdb's table is partial and in-frame only. The sample lists roughly 180,000 clones; about nine tenths were seen once. This material consisted of peripheral blood, taken on day 0 of AZD1222 vaccination. These TCRs come from an adult in good health. Both conserved end residues are part of each CDR3. Each record gives: D gene, clone size, J gene, V gene, CDR3 DNA, CDR3 protein. A D gene is named only where the DNA matches it firmly. Expanded clones get a size class; other rows say once, few or many, or leave the size out.

D: NA
size: NA
J: TRBJ2-7
V: TRBV5-1
DNA: TGCGCCAGCAGCTTGTCGGGCAGGGGATACGAGCAGTACTTC
CDR3: CASSLSGRGYEQYF

D: NA
size: NA
J: TRBJ2-5
V: TRBV20-1
DNA: TGCAGTGCTAGCGGGGAAGAGACCCAGTACTTC
CDR3: CSASGEETQYF

D: NA
size: NA
J: TRBJ1-1
V: TRBV27
DNA: TGTGCCAGCAGGAACGCTCGCTCTGAAGCTTTCTTT
CDR3: CASRNARSEAFF

D: TRBD1
size: NA
J: TRBJ2-6
V: TRBV7-3
DNA: TGTGCCAGCAGCCCTGGGACAGGGAGGACTGGGGCCAACGTCCTGACTTTC
CDR3: CASSPGTGRTGANVLTF

D: NA
size: NA
J: TRBJ1-4
V: TRBV7-2
DNA: TGTGCCAGCAGCCAAGGGGTTGGGGGTGAAAAACTGTTTTTT
CDR3: CASSQGVGGEKLFF

D: TRBD2
size: few
J: TRBJ2-5
V: TRBV2
DNA: TGTGCCAGCAGTGAACTAGCGGGTGGGACCCAGTACTTC
CDR3: CASSELAGGTQYF

D: TRBD1
size: NA
J: TRBJ1-1
V: TRBV14
DNA: TGTGCCAGCAGCCACAGGACAGGGGTGGCGAGCACTGAAGCTTTCTTT
CDR3: CASSHRTGVASTEAFF

D: NA
size: NA
J: TRBJ2-3
V: TRBV11-3
DNA: TGTGCCAGCAGCCCCGGGACTAGCACAGATACGCAGTATTTT
CDR3: CASSPGTSTDTQYF

D: NA
size: NA
J: TRBJ1-3
V: TRBV4-2
DNA: TGTGCCAGCAGCACGGGGGGAAACACCATATATTTT
CDR3: CASSTGGNTIYF

D: NA
size: NA
J: TRBJ2-7
V: TRBV6-5
DNA: TGTGCCAGCAGTTACTCGAGTGTCAGGGGCTACGAGCAGTACTTC
CDR3: CASSYSSVRGYEQYF

D: NA
size: NA
J: TRBJ1-4
V: TRBV12-1
DNA: TGTGCCAGCAGCTTTGTGGCCCTGGTGGGTGAAAAACTGTTTTTT
CDR3: CASSFVALVGEKLFF

D: NA
size: NA
J: TRBJ2-7
V: TRBV19
DNA: TGTGCCAGTAGTCCCGGTCCCTACGAGCAGTACTTC
CDR3: CASSPGPYEQYF

D: NA
size: NA
J: TRBJ1-5
V: TRBV30
DNA: TGTGCCTGGAGTGTTTCCTTGGCAGGGCAGCCCCAGCATTTT
CDR3: CAWSVSLAGQPQHF

D: NA
size: NA
J: TRBJ2-7
V: TRBV7-8
DNA: TGTGCCAGCAGCCACTCTGGACAAGGAAGGAGCGAGCAGTACTTC
CDR3: CASSHSGQGRSEQYF

D: NA
size: NA
J: TRBJ2-3
V: TRBV24-1
DNA: TGTGCCACCAGTGATAGGGGCGGGGGCACAGATACGCAGTATTTT
CDR3: CATSDRGGGTDTQYF

D: TRBD1
size: NA
J: TRBJ1-4
V: TRBV25-1
DNA: TGTGCCAGCAGTGCGGACAGGGGTAATGAAAAACTGTTTTTT
CDR3: CASSADRGNEKLFF

D: NA
size: NA
J: TRBJ2-3
V: TRBV9
DNA: TGTGCCAGCAGCGTAGGAGGGGCCGGAGTAACAGATACGCAGTATTTT
CDR3: CASSVGGAGVTDTQYF

D: NA
size: NA
J: TRBJ2-2
V: TRBV6-4
DNA: TGTGCCAGCTGGCAGGGTTTGACCGGGGAGCTGTTTTTT
CDR3: CASWQGLTGELFF

D: NA
size: once
J: TRBJ2-5
V: TRBV13
DNA: TGTGCCAGCAGCTTTGCCCCAGGGACTCAAGAGACCCAGTACTTC
CDR3: CASSFAPGTQETQYF

D: TRBD1
size: NA
J: TRBJ2-5
V: TRBV7-2
DNA: TGTGCCAGCAGCCGTAGGACAGGTCAAGAGACCCAGTACTTC
CDR3: CASSRRTGQETQYF

D: NA
size: once
J: TRBJ1-1
V: TRBV5-4
DNA: TGTGCCAGCAGCTTGAACCGGGACTATGAAGCTTTCTTT
CDR3: CASSLNRDYEAFF

D: NA
size: NA
J: TRBJ2-7
V: TRBV10-1
DNA: TGCGCCCGGCCAGAGTGCGAGCAGTACTTC
CDR3: CARPECEQYF

D: NA
size: NA
J: TRBJ2-3
V: TRBV2
DNA: TGTGCCAGCGCCGACTGGACGGGGAACACAGATACGCAGTATTTT
CDR3: CASADWTGNTDTQYF

D: NA
size: NA
J: TRBJ1-5
V: TRBV2
DNA: TGTGCCAGCCAGAGGGGGGAAGGTCAGCCCCAGCATTTT
CDR3: CASQRGEGQPQHF

D: NA
size: NA
J: TRBJ2-2
V: TRBV9
DNA: TGTGCCAGCAGCGTAGAGCTACTGAACACCGGGGAGCTGTTTTTT
CDR3: CASSVELLNTGELFF

D: NA
size: NA
J: TRBJ1-4
V: TRBV21-1
DNA: TGTGCCAGCAGCAAAGAACGGGAAAAACTGTTTTTT
CDR3: CASSKEREKLFF

D: NA
size: NA
J: TRBJ2-5
V: TRBV7-6
DNA: TGTGCCAGCAGCTTAGCGTTTGGGGAGACCCAGTACTTC
CDR3: CASSLAFGETQYF

D: NA
size: NA
J: TRBJ1-1
V: TRBV12-3/TRBV12-4
DNA: TGTGCCTCCGAGGCGATAATGAACACTGAAGCTTTCTTT
CDR3: CASEAIMNTEAFF

D: TRBD2
size: NA
J: TRBJ2-3
V: TRBV5-4
DNA: TGTGCCAGCAGGCCTGGCCCTAGCGGGGGTGGTACGCAGTATTTT
CDR3: CASRPGPSGGGTQYF

D: NA
size: NA
J: TRBJ2-3
V: TRBV24-1
DNA: TGTGCCACCAAAGGGGAATCAGATACGCAGTATTTT
CDR3: CATKGESDTQYF

D: NA
size: NA
J: TRBJ2-7
V: TRBV6-1
DNA: TGTGCCAGCAGTGAAGCACAGGCCTACGAGCAGTACTTC
CDR3: CASSEAQAYEQYF

D: TRBD1
size: NA
J: TRBJ1-2
V: TRBV6-5
DNA: TGTGCCAGCAGTTTTCGCGCCTCGGGACAGAGCTATGGCTACACCTTC
CDR3: CASSFRASGQSYGYTF

D: NA
size: NA
J: TRBJ1-1
V: TRBV6-5
DNA: TGTGCCAGCAGTTACGCAGGGCCGGGCACTGAAGCTTTCTTT
CDR3: CASSYAGPGTEAFF

D: TRBD2
size: NA
J: TRBJ2-7
V: TRBV6-4
DNA: TGTGCCAGCAGTCCAACTCCGGGGGGTTTGTTGGAGCAGTACTTC
CDR3: CASSPTPGGLLEQYF

D: NA
size: NA
J: TRBJ1-4
V: TRBV27
DNA: TGTGCCAGCAGTTTCAGGGCAGGAATAACGACTAATGAAAAACTGTTTTTT
CDR3: CASSFRAGITTNEKLFF

D: NA
size: NA
J: TRBJ1-6
V: TRBV3-1/TRBV3-2
DNA: TGTGCCAGCAGCCAAGAAACGAATTCACCCCTCCACTTT
CDR3: CASSQETNSPLHF

D: NA
size: NA
J: TRBJ1-2
V: TRBV6-6
DNA: TGTGCCAGCAGTCCCCGGACCTCACCCAGGCCTAACTATGGCTACACCTTC
CDR3: CASSPRTSPRPNYGYTF

D: NA
size: once
J: TRBJ2-5
V: TRBV5-1
DNA: TGCGCCAGCAGCTTGGCGGGGCCAACTGGGGAGACCCAGTACTTC
CDR3: CASSLAGPTGETQYF

D: NA
size: NA
J: TRBJ2-5
V: TRBV6-2/TRBV6-3
DNA: TGTGCCAGCAGTTACGACGGCGTCCAAGAGACCCAGTACTTC
CDR3: CASSYDGVQETQYF

D: TRBD1
size: once
J: TRBJ1-6
V: TRBV4-3
DNA: TGCGCCAGTAGGCAGGGGGGCTCACCCCTCCACTTT
CDR3: CASRQGGSPLHF

D: TRBD2
size: NA
J: TRBJ2-3
V: TRBV7-3
DNA: TGTGCCAGCAGCCTGACTAGCGGGGGGGCCGGAGATACGCAGTATTTT
CDR3: CASSLTSGGAGDTQYF

D: NA
size: NA
J: TRBJ2-5
V: TRBV21-1
DNA: TGTGCCAGCAGCAAAGCTCGGGACTTCGAGACCCAGTACTTC
CDR3: CASSKARDFETQYF

D: NA
size: NA
J: TRBJ1-4
V: TRBV4-3
DNA: TGCGCCAGCAGCCAGGGACGGGAAAAACTGTTTTTT
CDR3: CASSQGREKLFF

D: NA
size: once
J: TRBJ2-2
V: TRBV18
DNA: TGTGCCAGCTCACAAAAACAGGGTTCCGGGGAGCTGTTTTTT
CDR3: CASSQKQGSGELFF

D: TRBD1
size: NA
J: TRBJ1-3
V: TRBV6-2/TRBV6-3
DNA: TGTGCCAGCAGTTCCCTCAGACAGGGGACTTACGGAAACACCATATATTTT
CDR3: CASSSLRQGTYGNTIYF

D: TRBD1
size: NA
J: TRBJ2-2
V: TRBV7-2
DNA: TGTGCCAGCAGCTTAGAAGCCTATCAGGGGGCGATCGGGGAGCTGTTTTTT
CDR3: CASSLEAYQGAIGELFF

D: NA
size: NA
J: TRBJ1-3
V: TRBV19
DNA: TGTGCCAGTAGGCGGACAGCCACAAGAGGCTCTGGAAACACCATATATTTT
CDR3: CASRRTATRGSGNTIYF

D: NA
size: NA
J: TRBJ1-5
V: TRBV6-2/TRBV6-3
DNA: TGTGCCAGCAGTTACGCAGGCGGCAATCAGCCCCAGCATTTT
CDR3: CASSYAGGNQPQHF

D: NA
size: NA
J: TRBJ1-5
V: TRBV29-1
DNA: TGCAGCGTTGAAAGACCCCAGCATTTT
CDR3: CSVERPQHF

D: NA
size: NA
J: TRBJ1-2
V: TRBV5-1
DNA: TGCGCCAGCAGCCAAGATGGGCGGGGAGGAGATTGGGGCTACACCTTC
CDR3: CASSQDGRGGDWGYTF

D: TRBD2
size: NA
J: TRBJ2-3
V: TRBV7-2
DNA: TGTGCCAGCAGCTTGACTAGCGGGGGGGCAGATACGCAGTATTTT
CDR3: CASSLTSGGADTQYF

D: TRBD2
size: NA
J: TRBJ2-1
V: TRBV7-3
DNA: TGTGCCAGCAGCTTAAGGCTAGCGGGGAGCAATGAGCAGTTCTTC
CDR3: CASSLRLAGSNEQFF

D: NA
size: NA
J: TRBJ2-5
V: TRBV9
DNA: TGTGCCAGCGGACGGGACTCCGATAGCCAGACCCAGTACTTC
CDR3: CASGRDSDSQTQYF

D: NA
size: NA
J: TRBJ1-5
V: TRBV4-3
DNA: TGCGCCAGCAGCCAAGCCCGAGAACAGCCCCAGCATTTT
CDR3: CASSQAREQPQHF

D: TRBD1
size: NA
J: TRBJ2-3
V: TRBV20-1
DNA: TGCAGTGCTAGTTCTGCGACAGGGGGCACAGATACGCAGTATTTT
CDR3: CSASSATGGTDTQYF